This T cell receptor (beta chain) came from a study of regulatory T cells in long-lasting Graves disease. This clonotype has at least ten counts. Assembly of TCR beta libraries relied on iRepertoire HTBI primers together with Arm-PCR of CDR3 regions. TCRdb itself ran the multiplex PCR reads through MiXCR, one entry per CDR3 protein. This sample yields hundreds of thousands of distinct CDR3 sequences, of which approximately 15% are seen a single time; more than 15% belongs to the top ten. This CDR3 region has 13 residues. Germline loops: CDR1 LNHNV, CDR2 YYDKDF (reference sequence). V was clipped by 5 bases and J by 2 bases, with 9 bases between them. The time point was: newly diagnosed GD, antithyroid drugs for less than 3 months. Isolated PBMC RNA provided the starting material for the TCR library. Graves' disease diagnoses used American Thyroid Association guidelines. Another study also made use of these data, one on T cells in Graves' hyperthyroidism and ophthalmopathy. From that paper: Hyperthyroidism had been newly diagnosed in patients aged 18 to 65, and its duration was under 2 months. In making diagnoses, clinical symptoms, serum thyroxine and TRAb, thyroid ultrasound and orbital computed tomography were all used. Using the HTBI primer set, a first-round RT-PCR was run on the TCR CDR3.

This receptor was taken from a woman in her thirties with Graves disease. This chain uses TRBV15 with TRBJ1-2; no reliable D call. The sequenced sample was peripheral blood mononuclear cells (PBMCs), obtained at new diagnosis, from a patient treated with antithyroid drugs. This chain's CDR3 is CATSGDMNYGYTF. The CDR3 nucleotides read TGTGCCACCAGCGGCGACATGAACTATGGCTACACCTTC.